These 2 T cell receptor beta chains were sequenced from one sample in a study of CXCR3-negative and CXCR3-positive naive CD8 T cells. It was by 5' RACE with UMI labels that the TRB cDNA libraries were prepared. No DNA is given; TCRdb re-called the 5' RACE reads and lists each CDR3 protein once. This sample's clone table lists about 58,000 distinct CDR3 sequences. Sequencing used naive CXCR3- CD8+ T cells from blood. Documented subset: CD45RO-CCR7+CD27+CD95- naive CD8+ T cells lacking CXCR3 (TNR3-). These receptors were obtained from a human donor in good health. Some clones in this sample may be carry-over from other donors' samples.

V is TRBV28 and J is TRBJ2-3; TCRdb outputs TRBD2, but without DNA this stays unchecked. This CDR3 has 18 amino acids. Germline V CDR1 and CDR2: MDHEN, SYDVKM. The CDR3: CASSSGTSSAFSTDTQYF.

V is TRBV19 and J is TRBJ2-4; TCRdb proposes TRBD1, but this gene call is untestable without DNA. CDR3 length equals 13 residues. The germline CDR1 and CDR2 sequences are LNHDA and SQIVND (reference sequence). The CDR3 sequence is CASSISGSNIQYF.